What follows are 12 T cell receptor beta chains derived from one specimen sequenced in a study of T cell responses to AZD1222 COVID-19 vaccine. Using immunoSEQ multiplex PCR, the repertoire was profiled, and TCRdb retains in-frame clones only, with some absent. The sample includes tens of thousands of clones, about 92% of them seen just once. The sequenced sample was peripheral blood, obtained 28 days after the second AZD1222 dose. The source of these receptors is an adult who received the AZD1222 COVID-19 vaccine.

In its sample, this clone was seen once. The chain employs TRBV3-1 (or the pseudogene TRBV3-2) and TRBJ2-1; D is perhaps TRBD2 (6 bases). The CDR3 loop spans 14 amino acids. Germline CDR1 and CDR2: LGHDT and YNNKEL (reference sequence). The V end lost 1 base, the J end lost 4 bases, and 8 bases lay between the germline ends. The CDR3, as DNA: TGTGCCAGCAGCCAAGTTGGGGGGTACAATGAGCAGTTCTTC. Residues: CASSQVGGYNEQFF.

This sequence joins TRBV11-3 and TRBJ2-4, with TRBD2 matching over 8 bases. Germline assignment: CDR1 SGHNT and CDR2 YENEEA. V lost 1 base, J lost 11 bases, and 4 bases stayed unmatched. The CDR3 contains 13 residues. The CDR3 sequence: CASSLGTSGLQYF. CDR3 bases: TGTGCCAGCAGCTTAGGAACTAGCGGACTTCAGTACTTC.

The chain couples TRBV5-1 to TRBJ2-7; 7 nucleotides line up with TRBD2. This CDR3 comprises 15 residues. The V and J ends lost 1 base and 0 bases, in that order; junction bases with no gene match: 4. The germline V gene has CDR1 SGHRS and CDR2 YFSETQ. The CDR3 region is CASSLRLAHSYEQYF. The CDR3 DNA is TGCGCCAGCAGCTTGAGACTAGCACACTCCTACGAGCAGTACTTC.

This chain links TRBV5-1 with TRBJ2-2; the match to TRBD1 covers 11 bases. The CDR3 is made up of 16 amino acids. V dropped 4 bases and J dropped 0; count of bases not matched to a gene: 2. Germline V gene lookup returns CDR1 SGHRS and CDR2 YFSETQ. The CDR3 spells CASSRTGGANTGELFF. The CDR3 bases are TGCGCCAGCAGCCGGACAGGGGGCGCGAACACCGGGGAGCTGTTTTTT.

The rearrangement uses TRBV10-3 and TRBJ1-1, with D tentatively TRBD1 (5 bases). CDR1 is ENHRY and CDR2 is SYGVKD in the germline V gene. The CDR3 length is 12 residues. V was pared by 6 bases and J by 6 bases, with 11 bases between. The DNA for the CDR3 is TGTGCCATCAGGGCGGACATCTCTGAAGCTTTCTTT. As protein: CAIRADISEAFF.

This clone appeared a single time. CDR3 amino acids: CASSLGTEPQHF. As DNA, the CDR3 is TGTGCCAGCAGCTTGGGCACGGAACCCCAGCATTTT. The genes are TRBV5-6 and TRBJ1-5; D gene uncertain. This CDR3 spans 12 amino acids. From germline, CDR1 is SGHDT and CDR2 YYEEEE. V was pared by 0 bases and J by 10 bases, with 8 bases between. Using reference TRBV5-6 and TRBJ1-5 for the parts outside the CDR3, the full variable domain is DAGVTQSPTHLIKTRGQQVTLRCSPKSGHDTVSWYQQALGQGPQFIFQYYEEEERQRGNFPDRFSGHQFPNYSSELNVNALLLGDSALYLCASSLGTEPQHFGDGTRLSIL.

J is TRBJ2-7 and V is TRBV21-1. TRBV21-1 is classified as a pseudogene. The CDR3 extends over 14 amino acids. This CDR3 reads CASFNRALPYEQYF. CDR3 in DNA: TGTGCCAGCTTCAACCGGGCACTTCCCTACGAGCAGTACTTC.

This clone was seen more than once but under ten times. CDR3 loop: CASSLIQGMANEQFF. CDR3 DNA sequence: TGTGCCAGCAGCTTGATACAGGGGATGGCCAATGAGCAGTTCTTC. This chain links TRBV5-4 with TRBJ2-1, with TRBD1 matching over 7 bases. The ends lost 1 base at V and 6 bases at J; junction bases unmatched: 7. Germline lookup yields CDR1 SGHNT and CDR2 YYREEE (reference sequence). The CDR3 runs 15 residues.

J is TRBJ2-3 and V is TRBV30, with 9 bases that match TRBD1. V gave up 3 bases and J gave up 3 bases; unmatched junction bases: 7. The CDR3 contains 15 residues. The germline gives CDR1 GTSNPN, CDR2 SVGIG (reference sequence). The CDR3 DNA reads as TGTGCCTGGAGGACGAGGGGACAGGGAACAGATACGCAGTATTTT. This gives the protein CAWRTRGQGTDTQYF.

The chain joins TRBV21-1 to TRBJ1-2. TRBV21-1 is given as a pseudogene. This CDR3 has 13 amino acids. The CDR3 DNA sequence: TGTGCCAGCAGCCCGAACCGGGACGAAGGCTACACCTTC. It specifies CASSPNRDEGYTF.

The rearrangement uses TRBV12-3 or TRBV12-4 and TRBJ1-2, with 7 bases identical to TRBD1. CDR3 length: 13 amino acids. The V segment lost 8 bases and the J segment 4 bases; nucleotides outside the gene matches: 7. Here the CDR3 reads CASGQTGSYGYTF. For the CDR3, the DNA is TGTGCCAGCGGTCAGACAGGGTCCTATGGCTACACCTTC.

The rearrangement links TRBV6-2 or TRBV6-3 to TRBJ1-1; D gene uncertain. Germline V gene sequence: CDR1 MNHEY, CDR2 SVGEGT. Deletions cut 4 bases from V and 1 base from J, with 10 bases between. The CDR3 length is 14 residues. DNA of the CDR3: TGTGCCAGCAGTTTTCCCCGGCCGAACACTGAAGCTTTCTTT. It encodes CASSFPRPNTEAFF.